The entry that follows covers one TCR beta chain sequence. Per germline, CDR1 SGDLS and CDR2 YYNGEE. The V end lost 4 bases, the J end lost 4 bases, and 17 bases lay between the germline ends. This CDR3 has 15 amino acids. The sample belongs to a study of beta chain features in type 1 diabetes. Purity (above 95%) was reached by all sorted populations. What was sequenced were expressed TCRB transcripts, since all of the isolated RNA had been reverse transcribed. The protocol was immunoSEQ multiplex PCR, while the TCRdb copy is restricted to in-frame clones and leaves out a portion. The data hold around 430,000 clones, with 30% observed a single time.

The TCR sequence derives from a man younger than 35 in good health. This chain uses TRBV9 with TRBJ2-5; D tentatively reads TRBD1 or TRBD2 (5 bases each). The sample was naive CD4+ T cells from blood. Here the CDR3 DNA reads TGTGCCAGCAGCACTAGTACAGGAAGCGGAGAGACCCAGTACTTC. Protein product: CASSTSTGSGETQYF.